Sequencing of this T cell receptor (beta chain) was carried out in a study of blood T cell repertoires in COVID-19. Seattle cases were enrolled at active infection and followed longitudinally. CDR3 size: 14 residues. Germline CDR1 and CDR2: LNHDA and SQIVND (reference sequence). The V segment lost 4 bases and the J segment 4 bases; nucleotides outside the gene matches: 6. Clones were sequenced by immunoSEQ multiplex PCR, and TCRdb holds only the in-frame ones, with some missing. Among about 350,000 clones listed, around nine tenths were seen once. V usage is TRBV19 and J usage is TRBJ2-5, with TRBD2 matching 7 bases. Sample: peripheral blood. This clonotype originated in a woman in her 70s with COVID-19, enrolled during active disease. CDR3 in amino acids: CASSTRTRTETQYF. In nucleotides, the CDR3 is TGTGCCAGTAGTACCCGGACTAGGACAGAGACCCAGTACTTC.